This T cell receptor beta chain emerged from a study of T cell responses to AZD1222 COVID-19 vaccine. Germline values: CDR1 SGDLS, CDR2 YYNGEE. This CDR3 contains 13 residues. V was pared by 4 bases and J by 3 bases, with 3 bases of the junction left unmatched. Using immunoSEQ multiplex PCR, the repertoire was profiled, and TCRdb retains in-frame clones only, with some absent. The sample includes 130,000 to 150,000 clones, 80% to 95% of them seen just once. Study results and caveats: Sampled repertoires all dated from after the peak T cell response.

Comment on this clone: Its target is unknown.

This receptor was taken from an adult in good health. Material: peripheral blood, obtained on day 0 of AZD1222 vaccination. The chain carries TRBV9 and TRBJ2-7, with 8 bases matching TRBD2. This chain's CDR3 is CASSPGGNYEQYF. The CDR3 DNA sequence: TGTGCCAGCAGCCCGGGAGGGAACTACGAGCAGTACTTC.